This TCR beta chain was profiled in a study of T-cell memory formation after mild COVID-19. Regarding the study as a whole: There were some responding clones in pre-infection memory, which suggested that cross-reactive memory had joined. The study found contracting CD4+ clones mainly in CM and EM and contracting CD8+ clones in EMRA.

Using constant-segment primers, 5'RACE produced TCR alpha and TCR beta cDNA libraries carrying sample barcodes and UMIs. TCRdb independently ran MiXCR on the 5' RACE reads; one entry per CDR3 protein. The sample consists of approximately 180,000 distinct CDR3 sequences, 16% of them appearing once. Germline CDR1 is LGHNA and CDR2 is YSLEER. Deletions cut 4 bases from V and 1 base from J, with 10 bases between. CDR3 length: 14 residues. In this sample, this clonotype turned up a few times. Its antigen is currently unknown. Sample: PBMCs or a T cell subset sorted from them (not recorded which). The chain joins TRBV4-3 to TRBJ2-5; D is perhaps TRBD1 or TRBD2 (5 bases each). The receptor comes from an adult woman who had mild COVID-19 (a few samples of this study predate the infection). Cell type and time point are not known. CDR3 loop: CASSPGTLQETQYF. CDR3 DNA sequence: TGCGCCAGCAGCCCTGGGACCCTCCAAGAGACCCAGTACTTC.